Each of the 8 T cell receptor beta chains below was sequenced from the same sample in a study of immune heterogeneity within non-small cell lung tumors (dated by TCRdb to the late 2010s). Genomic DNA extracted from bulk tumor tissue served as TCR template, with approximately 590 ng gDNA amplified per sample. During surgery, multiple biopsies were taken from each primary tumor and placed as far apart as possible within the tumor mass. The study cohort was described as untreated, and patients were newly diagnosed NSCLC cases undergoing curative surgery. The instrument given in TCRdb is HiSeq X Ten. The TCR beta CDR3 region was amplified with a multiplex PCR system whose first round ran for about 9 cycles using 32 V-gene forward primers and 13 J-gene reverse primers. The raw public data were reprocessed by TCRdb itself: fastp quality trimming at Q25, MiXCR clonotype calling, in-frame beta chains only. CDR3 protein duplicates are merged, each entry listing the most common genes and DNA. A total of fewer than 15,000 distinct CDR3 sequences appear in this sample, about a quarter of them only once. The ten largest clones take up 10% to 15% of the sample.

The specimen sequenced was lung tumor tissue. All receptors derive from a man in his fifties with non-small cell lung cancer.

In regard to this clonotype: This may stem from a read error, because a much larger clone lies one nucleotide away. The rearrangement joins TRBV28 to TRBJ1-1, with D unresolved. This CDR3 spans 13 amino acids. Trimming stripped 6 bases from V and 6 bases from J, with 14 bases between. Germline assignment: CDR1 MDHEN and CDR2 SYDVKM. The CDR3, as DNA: TGTGCCAGCAGGCAGAGAGGTTCTCCTGAAGCTTTCTTT. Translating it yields CASRQRGSPEAFF.

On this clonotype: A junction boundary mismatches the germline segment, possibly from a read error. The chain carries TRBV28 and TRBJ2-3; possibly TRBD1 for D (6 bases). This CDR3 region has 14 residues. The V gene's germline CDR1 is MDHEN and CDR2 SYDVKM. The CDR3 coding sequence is TGTGCCAGCAGTTTGTTACAGGGCACAGATACGGAGTATTTT. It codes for CASSLLQGTDTEYF. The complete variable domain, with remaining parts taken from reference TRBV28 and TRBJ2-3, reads DVKVTQSSRYLVKRTGEKVFLECVQDMDHENMFWYRQDPGLGLRLIYFSYDVKMKEKGDIPEGYSVSREKKERFSLILESASTNQTSMYLCASSLLQGTDTEYFGPGTRLTVL.

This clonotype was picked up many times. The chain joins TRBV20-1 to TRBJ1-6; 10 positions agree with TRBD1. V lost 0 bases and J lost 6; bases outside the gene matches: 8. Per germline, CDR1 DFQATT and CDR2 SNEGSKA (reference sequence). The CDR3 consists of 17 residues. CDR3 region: CSARDPFWTGGNSPLHF. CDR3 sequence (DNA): TGCAGTGCTAGAGACCCCTTTTGGACAGGGGGTAATTCACCCCTCCACTTT.

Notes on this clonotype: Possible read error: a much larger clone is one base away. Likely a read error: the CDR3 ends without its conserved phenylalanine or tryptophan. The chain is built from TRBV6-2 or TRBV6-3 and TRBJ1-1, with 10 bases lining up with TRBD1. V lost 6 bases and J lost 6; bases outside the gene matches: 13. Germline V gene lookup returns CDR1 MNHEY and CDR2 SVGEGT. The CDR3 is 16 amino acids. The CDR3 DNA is TGTGCCAGCAGAAACACGGACTCTGGACAGGGGGCTGAAGCTTTCTAT. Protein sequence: CASRNTDSGQGAEAFY.

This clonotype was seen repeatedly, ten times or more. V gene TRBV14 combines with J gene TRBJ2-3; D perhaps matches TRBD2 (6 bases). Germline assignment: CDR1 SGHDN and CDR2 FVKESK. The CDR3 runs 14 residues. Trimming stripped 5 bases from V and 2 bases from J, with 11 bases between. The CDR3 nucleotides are TGTGCCAGCAGCTTACTAGCCTCCACAGATACGCAGTATTTT. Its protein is CASSLLASTDTQYF.

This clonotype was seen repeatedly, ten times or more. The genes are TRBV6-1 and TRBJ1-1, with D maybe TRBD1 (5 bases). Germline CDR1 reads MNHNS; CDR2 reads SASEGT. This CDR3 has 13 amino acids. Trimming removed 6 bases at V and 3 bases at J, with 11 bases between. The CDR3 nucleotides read TGTGCCAGCAGCTATGGGGGGTACACTGAAGCTTTCTTT. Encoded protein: CASSYGGYTEAFF.

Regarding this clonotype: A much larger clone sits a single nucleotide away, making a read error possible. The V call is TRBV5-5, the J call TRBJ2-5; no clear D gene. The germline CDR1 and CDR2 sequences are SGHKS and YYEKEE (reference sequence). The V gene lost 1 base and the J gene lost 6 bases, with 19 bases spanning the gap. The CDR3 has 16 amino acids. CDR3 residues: CASSLTGLRSGKTQYF. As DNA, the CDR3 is TGTGCCAGCAGCTTGACCGGGCTGAGATCTGGGAAGACCCAGTACTTC.

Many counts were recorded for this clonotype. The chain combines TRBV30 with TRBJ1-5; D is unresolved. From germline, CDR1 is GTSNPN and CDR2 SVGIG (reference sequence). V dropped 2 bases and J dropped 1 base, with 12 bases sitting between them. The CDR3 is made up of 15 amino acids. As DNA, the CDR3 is TGTGCCTGGAGTACCTCAAGGGCCAGCAATCAGCCCCAGCATTTT. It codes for CAWSTSRASNQPQHF.